This TCR beta chain was found in a study of regulatory T cells in long-lasting Graves disease. The overall study: Antithyroid drugs had been taken under 3 months by newly diagnosed Graves' patients.

Construction of TCR beta libraries relied on iRepertoire HTBI primers and on Arm-PCR targeting CDR3 regions. TCRdb reprocessed the multiplex PCR reads with MiXCR, giving one entry per CDR3 protein. Found here are roughly 320,000 distinct CDR3 sequences, 15% to 20% of them singletons; the top ten hold around 27%. Specified time point: newly diagnosed GD, antithyroid drugs for less than 3 months. The TCR library was made from RNA that had been extracted from PBMCs in TRIzol. This sample was shared with a second study, whose subject was T cells in Graves' hyperthyroidism and ophthalmopathy. This second study says: The study defined stable Graves' hyperthyroidism as no ophthalmopathy progression within 18 months. Each diagnosis was grounded in clinical symptoms, serum thyroxine and TRAb, thyroid ultrasound, and orbital computed tomography.

This receptor was identified in a man between 40 and 49 years old with Graves disease. The sequencing here drew on peripheral blood mononuclear cells (PBMCs), taken at new diagnosis, from a patient treated with antithyroid drugs.

The chain's CDR3 is CASSLSGAGTDTQYF. For the CDR3, the DNA is TGTGCCAGCAGCCTTAGCGGGGCTGGCACAGATACGCAGTATTTT. The genes are TRBV6-1 and TRBJ2-3; 8 bases fit TRBD2. The germline CDR1 and CDR2 sequences are MNHNS and SASEGT. J was trimmed by 1 base and V by 6 bases; bases with no gene match: 6. The CDR3 is 15 amino acids.